Included here is one T cell receptor (beta chain) sequence, with context. The data are from a study of T cell responses to AZD1222 COVID-19 vaccine. This CDR3 region has 13 residues. V lost 6 bases and J 5 bases, leaving 13 bases between the germline ends. The V gene's germline CDR1 is LNHDA and CDR2 SQIVND (reference sequence). Produced via immunoSEQ multiplex PCR; TCRdb's table is partial and in-frame only. The data contain around 44,000 clones, 86% of them singletons. The specimen was peripheral blood, collected 28 days after the second AZD1222 dose. V and J are TRBV19 and TRBJ2-5, with a possible D match to TRBD2 (6 bases). The receptor was isolated from an adult who received the AZD1222 COVID-19 vaccine. For the CDR3, the DNA is TGTGCCAGTAGGGCCTCTAGCGCTGAGACCCAGTACTTC. Its translation: CASRASSAETQYF.